This T cell receptor (beta chain) is drawn from a study of cytotoxic CD8 clonotypes in ibrutinib-treated CLL (dated by TCRdb to 2020 to 2023). Concerning the study at large: The cohort included roughly 15 treatment-naive and around 10 relapsed/refractory patients; under 18 were IGHV unmutated. Partial responses were observed in around 25 patients and complete responses in 2; after a median follow-up of around 64 months, remission was maintained in 14 patients and progression was observed in around twelve. Response samples were taken after a median of 12 months on treatment, ranging from roughly 6 to 36 months. Samples averaged 255,043 productive templates and tens of thousands of productive rearrangements. Longitudinal samples were obtainable from about 30% of the roughly 90 participants in the trial. Cryopreserved peripheral blood mononuclear cells were collected at three points: before therapy, at response, and at either sustained remission or disease progression. Every remission and progressive disease sample was obtained while ibrutinib was still being received by the patients. The paper's findings and limits, for the study overall: An increase in clonality was observed at ibrutinib response, with clonality remaining stable during sustained remission and falling back toward baseline at progression. Baseline clonality was found to be higher than that of age-matched healthy donors and was strongly correlated with circulating CD8+ T-cell counts. Public clonotypes were found to be uncommon and were observed to contract or remain stable during treatment; the increase in clonality was shown to reflect expansion of private clonotypes at ibrutinib response. Sampling times were not matched between patients in sustained remission and patients whose disease was progressing, and lymph node repertoires were not examined.

The sample's time point label, in plain terms: progressive disease on ibrutinib. Approximately 2 micrograms of genomic DNA were extracted from cryopreserved PBMCs for TCR beta library preparation. High-throughput TCR beta sequencing was performed on longitudinal blood samples from CLL patients receiving ibrutinib monotherapy. The patients were enrolled in a single-center, open-label phase 2 trial of ibrutinib monotherapy. About this clone itself: The antigen this receptor binds is unknown. Base qualities are missing; no much larger clone stands one base away.

Each clonotype received, on average, about 10x coverage in deep resolution sequencing performed on a MiSeq, where the target depth lay between 1 in 1 million and 1 in 200,000 T cells. TCR beta libraries were generated with the immunoSEQ hsTCRB Kit. The original pipeline was this. The data were analyzed with ImmunoSEQ Analyzer and ImmunoSEQ Data Assistant, and V, D and J gene assignments followed IMGT definitions. Clonality, which ranges from 0 to 1, was calculated by subtracting the normalized Shannon entropy of productive rearrangement frequencies from one. Public clonotype analysis was restricted to overrepresented clonotypes comprising at least 0.05% of each patient's repertoire. Repertoires from around 13 age-matched healthy donors in immuneACCESS were used as clonality controls. TCRdb provides this immuneACCESS table in a form limited to in-frame rearrangements. Some clones are lacking; in checked studies, under half of them reflect an unresolved V gene, and why the rest are absent is not known. V and J calls and clone size come straight from that table; D and trimming were deduced from the DNA. Within this sample are 160,000 or so clones, with about 88% of them counted one time only. Jointly, the top ten make up around 3.1% of the sample.

For this chain, trimming is 7 bases at the V end and 1 base at the J end, and the number of junction bases without a gene match is 8. The CDR3 runs 15 amino acids, cysteine and phenylalanine included. The read is trimmed to its CDR3 DNA, 45 bases read in frame from base 1. The germline V gene encodes CDR1 SNHLY and CDR2 FYNNEI. The receptor's source is a human donor with chronic lymphocytic leukemia. The sample in question was PBMCs, obtained at disease progression, from a patient treated with ibrutinib. Recombination connected TRBV2 to TRBJ2-7; 9 of the junction bases match TRBD1. The CDR3 protein is CASTRPGTGSYEQYF. The bases read TGTGCCAGCACCCGCCCCGGGACAGGGTCCTACGAGCAGTACTTC.